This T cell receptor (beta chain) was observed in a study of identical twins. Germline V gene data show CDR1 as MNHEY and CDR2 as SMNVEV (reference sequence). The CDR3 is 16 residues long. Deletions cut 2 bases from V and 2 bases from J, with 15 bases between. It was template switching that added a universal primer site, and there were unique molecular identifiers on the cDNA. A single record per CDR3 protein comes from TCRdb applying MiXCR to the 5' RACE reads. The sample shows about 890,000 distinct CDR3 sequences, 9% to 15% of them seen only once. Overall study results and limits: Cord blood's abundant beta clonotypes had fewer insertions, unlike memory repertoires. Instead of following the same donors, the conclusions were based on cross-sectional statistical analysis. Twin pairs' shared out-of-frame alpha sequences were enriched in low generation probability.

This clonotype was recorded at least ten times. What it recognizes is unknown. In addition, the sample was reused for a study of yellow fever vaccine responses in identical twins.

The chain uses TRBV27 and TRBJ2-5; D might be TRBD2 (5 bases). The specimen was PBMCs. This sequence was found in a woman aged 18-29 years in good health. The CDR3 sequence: CASSLTSPAGQETQYF. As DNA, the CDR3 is TGTGCCAGCAGTTTAACGTCTCCCGCGGGTCAAGAGACCCAGTACTTC.